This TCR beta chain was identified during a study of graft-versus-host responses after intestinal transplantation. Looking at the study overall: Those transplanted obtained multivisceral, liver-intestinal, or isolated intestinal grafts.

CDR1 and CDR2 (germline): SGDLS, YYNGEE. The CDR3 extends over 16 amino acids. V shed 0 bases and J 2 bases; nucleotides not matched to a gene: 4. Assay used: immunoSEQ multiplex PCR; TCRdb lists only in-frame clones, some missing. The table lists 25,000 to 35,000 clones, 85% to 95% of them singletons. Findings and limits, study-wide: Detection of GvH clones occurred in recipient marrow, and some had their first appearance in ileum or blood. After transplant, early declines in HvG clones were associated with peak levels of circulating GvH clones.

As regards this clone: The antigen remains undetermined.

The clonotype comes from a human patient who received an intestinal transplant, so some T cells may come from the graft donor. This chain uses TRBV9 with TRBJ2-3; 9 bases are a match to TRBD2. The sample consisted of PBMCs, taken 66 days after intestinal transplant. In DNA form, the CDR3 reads TGTGCCAGCAGCGTAGGGGGGACTAGCCCCACAGATACGCAGTATTTT. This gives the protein CASSVGGTSPTDTQYF.